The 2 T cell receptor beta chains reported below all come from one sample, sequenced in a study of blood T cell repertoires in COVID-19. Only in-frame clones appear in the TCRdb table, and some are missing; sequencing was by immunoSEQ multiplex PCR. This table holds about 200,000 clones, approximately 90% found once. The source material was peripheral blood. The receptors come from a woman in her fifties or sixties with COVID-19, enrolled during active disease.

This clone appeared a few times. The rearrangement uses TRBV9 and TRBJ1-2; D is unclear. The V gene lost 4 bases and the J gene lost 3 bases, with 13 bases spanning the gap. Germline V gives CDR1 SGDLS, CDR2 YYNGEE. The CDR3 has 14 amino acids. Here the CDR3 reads CASSFTTSYYGYTF. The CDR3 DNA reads TGTGCCAGCAGCTTCACGACAAGTTACTATGGCTACACCTTC.

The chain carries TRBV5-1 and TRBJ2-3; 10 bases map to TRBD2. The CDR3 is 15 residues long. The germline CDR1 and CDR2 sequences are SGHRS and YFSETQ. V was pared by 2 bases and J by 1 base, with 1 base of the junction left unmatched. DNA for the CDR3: TGCGCCAGCAGCTTTGGACTAGCGGGCACAGATACGCAGTATTTT. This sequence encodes CASSFGLAGTDTQYF. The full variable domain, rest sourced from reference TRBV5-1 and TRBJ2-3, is KAGVTQTPRYLIKTRGQQVTLSCSPISGHRSVSWYQQTPGQGLQFLFEYFSETQRNKGNFPGRFSGRQFSNSRSEMNVSTLELGDSALYLCASSFGLAGTDTQYFGPGTRLTVL.